A single TCR beta chain is shown here with its context. Using immunoSEQ multiplex PCR, the repertoire was profiled, and TCRdb retains in-frame clones only, with some absent. The repertoire holds around 180,000 clones, with around 93% as singletons. The data originate from a study of T cell responses to AZD1222 COVID-19 vaccine. This receptor was obtained from an adult in good health. The sequencing used peripheral blood, collected on day 0 of AZD1222 vaccination.

As DNA, the CDR3 is TGTGCCAGCAGCAGAGGGGGCGGGAATAATTCACCCCTCCACTTT. Translating gives CASSRGGGNNSPLHF. The chain is built from TRBV9 and TRBJ1-6; 7 nucleotides agree with TRBD1. Germline lookup yields CDR1 SGDLS and CDR2 YYNGEE. The V gene end was trimmed by 4 bases and the J gene end by 5 bases; junction bases not matched to a gene: 6. The CDR3 is made up of 15 amino acids.